This TCR beta chain was captured by sequencing in a study of T cells after somatic rescue of genetic block. This clone was found a few times. V lost 3 bases and J 8 bases, leaving 8 bases between the germline ends. Per germline, CDR1 SGHTA and CDR2 FQGTGA. The CDR3 is 13 residues long. Clones were sequenced by immunoSEQ multiplex PCR, and TCRdb holds only the in-frame ones, with some missing. The sample lists more than 13,000 clones, roughly 72% occurring once. This TCR derives from a man between 18 and 35 years old. Sample: peripheral blood mononuclear cells (PBMCs). The V and J genes are TRBV7-3 and TRBJ1-6; D gene uncertain. The CDR3, as DNA: TGTGCCAGCAGCTTTATGACCTATTCACCCCTCCACTTT. This encodes CASSFMTYSPLHF.